This T cell receptor beta chain stems from a study of blood T cell repertoires in COVID-19. The data were produced by immunoSEQ multiplex PCR, yet TCRdb's version contains in-frame clones alone and is incomplete. The sample yields about 410,000 clones, roughly 90% seen once. Trimming removed 4 bases from V and 10 bases from J, with 14 bases in between. Germline lookup yields CDR1 LGHNA and CDR2 YSLEER. The CDR3 is 13 amino acids. Sequencing was done on a sample of peripheral blood. The chain has TRBV4-3 and TRBJ2-1; maybe TRBD2 (5 bases). The source of this sequence is a woman aged 40-49 years with COVID-19, enrolled during active disease. CDR3 DNA sequence: TGCGCCAGCAGCCTCCGGACTGCCGTGGAGCAGTTCTTC. Protein product: CASSLRTAVEQFF.